This entry lists 4 T cell receptor beta chains sequenced from one sample in a study of T cell clonality in common variable immunodeficiency. Study findings and constraints: In common variable immunodeficiency, TCR beta chains reportedly carried fewer deletions and N-nucleotide insertions.

Their cognate antigens are unknown. Measured with immunoSEQ multiplex PCR; TCRdb has only the in-frame clones, and not every one. The sample is made up of around 13,000 clones, none counted only once. The material sequenced was peripheral blood mononuclear cells. The receptors here all came from a human donor with common variable immunodeficiency.

Points on this clone: Sequencing ends 3 residues short of the CDR3 end; the germline J gene provides the rest. J is TRBJ2-1 and V is TRBV19; D is perhaps TRBD2 (5 bases). The germline V and J ends were trimmed by 2 bases and 4 bases, with 21 bases remaining between them. Germline CDR1 LNHDA, CDR2 SQIVND (reference sequence). This CDR3 is built from 18 residues. The sequenced part of the CDR3 DNA is TGTGCCAGTAGTATAAAGGCTAGCCGGTTGGGTTTTTACAATGAG. Residues: CASSIKASRLGFYNE. The CDR3 in full is CASSIKASRLGFYNEQFF.

This clone was detected many times. The CDR3 is cut off 3 residues early in the read; its end comes from the germline J gene. The chain is built from TRBV19 and TRBJ2-7; maybe TRBD1 (5 bases). The V end lost 4 bases, the J end lost 2 bases, and 12 bases lay between the germline ends. CDR3 size: 14 residues. In germline, CDR1 is LNHDA, CDR2 SQIVND (reference sequence). The CDR3 sequence: CASSKLQGTYEQYF. Partial CDR3 DNA: TGTGCCAGTAGTAAGTTGCAGGGCACCTACGAG.

Points on this clone: One junction end disagrees with the germline gene, perhaps due to a read error. The read is 3 residues too short to cover the CDR3 end, so that end is filled in from the germline J gene. The V and J genes are TRBV7-7 and TRBJ2-7; TRBD1 matches at 9 bases. This CDR3 is 14 amino acids long. Germline CDR1 SSHAT, CDR2 FNYEAQ (reference sequence). The CDR3 bases that were read are TGTGCTAGCAGTCCGGGACAGGGACAGTACGAG. Encoded protein: CASSPGQGQYE. In full, the CDR3 reads CASSPGQGQYEQYF.

This clone was seen a few times. The read terminates 3 residues before the CDR3 end, so the remaining end is supplied by the germline J gene. The chain carries TRBV19 and TRBJ2-1; perhaps TRBD2 as D (6 bases). V shed 0 bases and J shed 2 bases, with 8 bases lying between them. Germline V lookup: CDR1 LNHDA, CDR2 SQIVND (reference sequence). The CDR3 contains 15 residues. Here the CDR3 reads CASSIEGGTYNEQFF. The part of the CDR3 DNA that was read is TGTGCCAGTAGTATAGAGGGGGGTACCTACAATGAG.